The 22 T cell receptor beta chains below all came from one sample that was sequenced in a study of monozygotic twins with inflammatory bowel disease. No DNA is given; TCRdb re-called the 5' RACE reads and lists each CDR3 protein once. This sample's table reports some 300,000 distinct CDR3 sequences. Sequencing was performed on blood. These TCRs come from a human donor with ulcerative colitis or Crohn's disease, or a healthy co-twin of an affected twin (not recorded which).

The chain carries TRBV6-2 or TRBV6-3 and TRBJ2-3; the D call of TRBD2 rests on TCRdb alone, since no DNA is present to check it. Germline CDR1 is MNHEY and CDR2 is SVGEGT. The CDR3 sequence is 16 residues long. The CDR3 here is CASSWGLAGVRDTQYF.

The chain recombines TRBV20-1 with TRBJ2-4; TCRdb calls TRBD2, which cannot be checked without DNA. The CDR3 has 12 residues. Germline assignment: CDR1 DFQATT and CDR2 SNEGSKA (reference sequence). The CDR3 region is CSAHSPSNIQYF.

The J gene is TRBJ2-1, the V gene TRBV6-2 or TRBV6-3. This CDR3 has 13 residues. Germline CDR1 MNHEY, CDR2 SVGEGT. Here the CDR3 reads CASSYGSALEQFF.

The gene calls are TRBV3-1 and TRBJ2-3; without DNA, the TCRdb call of TRBD2 cannot be checked. The CDR3 sequence is 13 residues long. Per germline, CDR1 LGHDT and CDR2 YNNKEL (reference sequence). The CDR3 protein is CASSLGSGITQYF.

This sequence joins TRBV28 and TRBJ1-2. The CDR3 is made up of 12 amino acids. The germline gives CDR1 MDHEN, CDR2 SYDVKM. CDR3 protein: CASSTNLNGYTF.

The rearrangement joins TRBV6-5 to TRBJ2-2; without DNA, the TCRdb call of TRBD2 cannot be checked. The CDR3 is made up of 16 amino acids. CDR1 and CDR2 (germline): MNHEY, SVGAGI. CDR3 loop: CASSYSGTSYAGELFF.

The chain couples TRBV20-1 to TRBJ2-3; the TCRdb D gene call, TRBD2, has no DNA to confirm it. CDR1 is DFQATT and CDR2 is SNEGSKA in the germline V gene (reference sequence). This CDR3 has 14 amino acids. This CDR3 is CSASPSGGADTQYF.

The chain combines TRBV7-2 with TRBJ2-5; TCRdb picks TRBD1, but there is no DNA to check that call. Germline assignment: CDR1 SGHTA and CDR2 FQGNSA. The CDR3 length is 14 residues. The CDR3 spells CASSLSGVKETQYF. The complete variable domain, with remaining parts taken from reference TRBV7-2 and TRBJ2-5, reads GAGVSQSPSNKVTEKGKDVELRCDPISGHTALYWYRQSLGQGLEFLIYFQGNSAPDKSGLPSDRFSAERTGGSVSTLTIQRTQQEDSAVYLCASSLSGVKETQYFGPGTRLLVL.

The V and J genes are TRBV28 and TRBJ2-7; TCRdb's D gene call, TRBD1, goes unchecked for lack of DNA. This CDR3 has 15 amino acids. Germline CDR1 and CDR2: MDHEN and SYDVKM. This CDR3 is CASSLNRGLISEQYF.

The rearrangement uses TRBV7-9 and TRBJ2-5; checking the TCRdb D call of TRBD2 is not possible without DNA. Germline loops: CDR1 SEHNR, CDR2 FQNEAQ (reference sequence). This CDR3 is built from 16 residues. The CDR3 loop reads CASSLARGRSQETQYF.

The J gene is TRBJ2-7, the V gene TRBV10-2; TCRdb returns TRBD2, unconfirmable since there is no DNA. The CDR3 is 15 residues long. The germline gives CDR1 WSHSY, CDR2 SAAADI. The chain's CDR3 is CASSESRSGIYEQYF.

The CDR3 loop is CASSYRVGTEAFF. This chain connects TRBV6-5 to TRBJ1-1. Germline V lookup: CDR1 MNHEY, CDR2 SVGAGI. CDR3 length: 13 residues.

The V gene is TRBV18, the J gene TRBJ1-6; TCRdb returns TRBD1, unconfirmable since there is no DNA. Germline V CDR1 and CDR2: KGHSH, LQKENI. This CDR3 is built from 14 residues. The CDR3 sequence is CASSGTRANSPLHF.

The rearrangement links TRBV30 to TRBJ2-5; TCRdb's D call of TRBD2 is untestable without DNA. Germline assignment: CDR1 GTSNPN and CDR2 SVGIG (reference sequence). The CDR3 is made up of 16 amino acids. CDR3 region: CAWSFGIRRETETQYF.

The chain recombines TRBV7-2 with TRBJ2-7; the TRBD2 assignment by TCRdb is unverifiable without DNA. The CDR3 loop spans 15 amino acids. The germline V gene has CDR1 SGHTA and CDR2 FQGNSA. CDR3 sequence reads: CASSSPREGVFKQYF.

The chain uses TRBV12-3 or TRBV12-4 and TRBJ2-7. The CDR3 loop spans 13 amino acids. CDR3 amino acids: CASKGRSAYEQYF.

The chain uses TRBV7-9 and TRBJ2-7; the D call of TRBD1 rests on TCRdb alone, since no DNA is present to check it. This CDR3 has 17 residues. The germline V gene has CDR1 SEHNR and CDR2 FQNEAQ (reference sequence). This CDR3 reads CASSLDREITRSYEQYF.

CDR3: CSVVGEMGTQYF. This chain links TRBV29-1 with TRBJ2-5; TCRdb names TRBD1, which stays unverified in the absence of DNA. The CDR3 has 12 amino acids. The germline CDR1 and CDR2 sequences are SQVTM and ANQGSEA. The variable domain in full, with the rest retrieved from reference TRBV29-1 and TRBJ2-5, is SAVISQKPSRDICQRGTSLTIQCQVDSQVTMMFWYRQQPGQSLTLIATANQGSEATYESGFVIDKFPISRPNLTFSTLTVSNMSPEDSSIYLCSVVGEMGTQYFGPGTRLLVL.

The rearrangement uses TRBV15 and TRBJ1-1; TCRdb's D gene call, TRBD1, goes unchecked for lack of DNA. CDR1 and CDR2 (germline): LNHNV, YYDKDF (reference sequence). This CDR3 has 14 residues. CDR3 in amino acids: CATSGRQLNTEAFF.

This sequence joins TRBV28 and TRBJ1-5. The CDR3 length is 14 residues. CDR1 is MDHEN, CDR2 SYDVKM, per germline. The CDR3 here is CASSFRVYNQSQHF.

V and J are TRBV20-1 and TRBJ2-1. The CDR3 spans 13 residues. Germline values: CDR1 DFQATT, CDR2 SNEGSKA (reference sequence). The CDR3 loop is CSAEKTAYNEQFF.

V usage is TRBV13 and J usage is TRBJ2-7; TCRdb designates TRBD1, a call that cannot be tested without DNA. The germline V gene has CDR1 PRHDT and CDR2 FYEKMQ (reference sequence). This CDR3 is built from 14 residues. CDR3 protein: CASSTDRVENEQYF.